This T cell receptor (beta chain) emerged from a study of blood T cell repertoires in COVID-19. Background on the study: Specimens from acute and convalescent COVID-19 originated in the United States, Italy and Spain. From T cells, B-cell-depleted T cells, or PBMCs came the material, which was cDNA or gDNA.

The Seattle patients joined while their infection was active and were tracked longitudinally afterward. How the authors handled the data: Amplification from reference gene primers served as the basis for estimated nucleated cell counts. The data were produced by immunoSEQ multiplex PCR, yet TCRdb's version contains in-frame clones alone and is incomplete. The DNA was the basis for D and trimming; V, J and clone size are from that table. The sample contains approximately 460,000 clones, roughly nine tenths of which appear only once. Worth noting for this clone: Other DNA sequences from this sample encode an identical CDR3 as well.

The CDR3 is 12 residues long. Trimming left V 4 bases short and J 4 bases short, with 10 bases between. Germline CDR1 reads SQVTM; CDR2 reads ANQGSEA. The receptor was derived from a man in his late teens or twenties with COVID-19, enrolled during active disease. The chain has TRBV29-1 and TRBJ2-5; possibly TRBD1 for D (6 bases). The material sequenced was peripheral blood. The CDR3 sequence is CSVARGRETQYF. The CDR3 region has the DNA TGCAGCGTTGCAAGGGGGAGAGAGACCCAGTACTTC.